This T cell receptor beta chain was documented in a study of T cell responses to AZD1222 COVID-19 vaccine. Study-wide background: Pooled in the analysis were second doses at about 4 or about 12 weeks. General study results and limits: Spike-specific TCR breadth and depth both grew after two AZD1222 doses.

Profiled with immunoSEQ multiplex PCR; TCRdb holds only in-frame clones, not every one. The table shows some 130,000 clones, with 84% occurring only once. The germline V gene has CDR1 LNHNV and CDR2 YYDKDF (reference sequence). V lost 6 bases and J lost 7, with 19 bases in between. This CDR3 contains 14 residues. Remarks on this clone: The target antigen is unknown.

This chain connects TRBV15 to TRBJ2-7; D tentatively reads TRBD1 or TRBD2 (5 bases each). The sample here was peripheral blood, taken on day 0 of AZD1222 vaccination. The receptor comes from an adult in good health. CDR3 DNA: TGTGCCACCAGGGGTTCCAGGGTCCGAGGGGAGCAGTACTTC. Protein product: CATRGSRVRGEQYF.